This record looks at one T cell receptor beta chain sequence and its context. V lost 3 bases, J lost 2 bases, and 23 bases lay in between. Germline CDR1 reads LGHDT; CDR2 reads YNNKEL (reference sequence). The CDR3 loop spans 18 amino acids. This entry belongs to a study of blood T cell repertoires in COVID-19. Study overall: From the United States, Italy and Spain came samples of acute and convalescent COVID-19. From T cells, B-cell-depleted T cells, or PBMCs came the material, which was cDNA or gDNA.

In the study's own analysis: The authors estimated nucleated cell counts from reference gene primer amplification. Generated by immunoSEQ multiplex PCR, the TCRdb table keeps only in-frame clones and is missing some. V and J calls and clone size are given by that table; D and trimming were obtained from the DNA. The sample yields more than 200,000 clones, around 83% seen once. The chain is built from TRBV3-1 (or the pseudogene TRBV3-2) and TRBJ2-7; tentative D call: TRBD1 (6 bases). Sequenced material: peripheral blood. The receptor was isolated from a middle-aged man with active or convalescent COVID-19. The CDR3 DNA reads as TGTGCCAGCAGCCATATCCTAACCGCAACAGGGTCCCCCTACGAGCAGTACTTC. It codes for CASSHILTATGSPYEQYF.